A selection of T cell receptor beta chains follows, all from one sample in a study of cytomegalovirus exposure and HLA in healthy donors. TCRdb keeps only in-frame clones here, not all; method: immunoSEQ multiplex PCR. In the table there are around 150,000 clones, around nine tenths of which are singletons. Sample: PBMCs. All receptors derive from a woman aged 30 to 39 in good health and CMV-seronegative. Each CDR3 is given with its conserved first and last residue. Fields, in order: clone size, D gene, J gene, V gene, CDR3 protein, CDR3 DNA. The D gene is left open where the match is weak. Some rows mark clone size as missing; the rest say once, few, many or name a class of expanded clone.

clone size: NA; D gene: NA; J gene: TRBJ1-1; V gene: TRBV5-1; CDR3 protein: CASSLVPGVNTEAFF; CDR3 DNA: TGCGCCAGCAGCTTGGTTCCAGGGGTGAACACTGAAGCTTTCTTT
clone size: NA; D gene: TRBD1; J gene: TRBJ2-4; V gene: TRBV4-1; CDR3 protein: CASSIGQGQTKNIQYF; CDR3 DNA: TGCGCCAGCAGCATTGGACAGGGCCAAACCAAAAACATTCAGTACTTC
clone size: NA; D gene: NA; J gene: TRBJ2-5; V gene: TRBV15; CDR3 protein: CATRSRGGFGETQYF; CDR3 DNA: TGTGCCACCAGGTCGCGAGGGGGTTTTGGAGAGACCCAGTACTTC
clone size: NA; D gene: TRBD2; J gene: TRBJ2-7; V gene: TRBV4-2; CDR3 protein: CASSQEGLAGGPYEQYF; CDR3 DNA: TGTGCCAGCAGCCAAGAGGGACTAGCGGGAGGGCCTTACGAGCAGTACTTC
clone size: NA; D gene: NA; J gene: TRBJ1-5; V gene: TRBV6-5; CDR3 protein: CASSYSPSQPQHF; CDR3 DNA: TGTGCCAGCAGTTACTCCCCCAGTCAGCCCCAGCATTTT
clone size: once; D gene: TRBD1; J gene: TRBJ1-2; V gene: TRBV6-5; CDR3 protein: CASSYGQGSYGYTF; CDR3 DNA: TGTGCCAGCAGTTACGGACAGGGGAGCTATGGCTACACCTTC
clone size: NA; D gene: NA; J gene: TRBJ1-2; V gene: TRBV5-1; CDR3 protein: CASSLGTASYGYTF; CDR3 DNA: TGCGCCAGCAGCTTGGGGACAGCGAGCTATGGCTACACCTTC
clone size: NA; D gene: NA; J gene: TRBJ2-3; V gene: TRBV5-1; CDR3 protein: CASSPTGLLPNPGDTQYF; CDR3 DNA: TGCGCCAGCAGCCCTACGGGACTCCTCCCTAATCCGGGAGATACGCAGTATTTT
clone size: NA; D gene: TRBD2; J gene: TRBJ2-3; V gene: TRBV5-1; CDR3 protein: CASSLRGLTESTDTQYF; CDR3 DNA: TGCGCCAGCAGCCTACGGGGACTAACGGAAAGCACAGATACGCAGTATTTT
clone size: NA; D gene: NA; J gene: TRBJ2-4; V gene: TRBV2; CDR3 protein: CASTEQGGMAKNIQYF; CDR3 DNA: TGTGCCAGCACCGAGCAGGGAGGAATGGCCAAAAACATTCAGTACTTC
clone size: NA; D gene: NA; J gene: TRBJ2-5; V gene: TRBV7-2; CDR3 protein: CASSLVGGSKEETQYF; CDR3 DNA: TGTGCCAGCAGCTTAGTAGGTGGGAGTAAGGAAGAGACCCAGTACTTC
clone size: NA; D gene: NA; J gene: TRBJ2-3; V gene: TRBV19; CDR3 protein: CASSIGRQTPASDTQYF; CDR3 DNA: TGTGCCAGTAGTATTGGGAGGCAAACTCCGGCGTCAGATACGCAGTATTTT
clone size: NA; D gene: NA; J gene: TRBJ2-6; V gene: TRBV6-1; CDR3 protein: CASKLSGANVLTF; CDR3 DNA: TGTGCCAGCAAGCTTTCTGGGGCCAACGTCCTGACTTTC
clone size: once; D gene: TRBD1; J gene: TRBJ1-1; V gene: TRBV5-1; CDR3 protein: CASSPDRGQRVNTEAFF; CDR3 DNA: TGCGCCAGCAGCCCCGACAGGGGGCAGCGTGTGAACACTGAAGCTTTCTTT
clone size: NA; D gene: NA; J gene: TRBJ1-4; V gene: TRBV9; CDR3 protein: CASSGDRKDEKLFF; CDR3 DNA: TGTGCCAGCAGCGGCGACAGGAAAGATGAAAAACTGTTTTTT
clone size: NA; D gene: TRBD1; J gene: TRBJ1-1; V gene: TRBV27; CDR3 protein: CASILQRGLTEAFF; CDR3 DNA: TGTGCCAGCATCCTACAGAGGGGGCTGACTGAAGCTTTCTTT
clone size: few; D gene: TRBD2; J gene: TRBJ2-5; V gene: TRBV7-3; CDR3 protein: CASSLTPLGDYPKETQYF; CDR3 DNA: TGTGCCAGCAGCCTCACCCCCCTCGGGGACTACCCAAAAGAGACCCAGTACTTC
clone size: NA; D gene: NA; J gene: TRBJ2-1; V gene: TRBV6-4; CDR3 protein: CASSRELYNEQFF; CDR3 DNA: TGTGCCAGCAGCCGAGAACTTTACAATGAGCAGTTCTTC
clone size: NA; D gene: NA; J gene: TRBJ2-1; V gene: TRBV10-1; CDR3 protein: CASSESGFDEQFF; CDR3 DNA: TGCGCCAGCAGTGAATCAGGTTTCGATGAGCAGTTCTTC
clone size: NA; D gene: NA; J gene: TRBJ1-2; V gene: TRBV6-6; CDR3 protein: CASSYSGGVYGYTF; CDR3 DNA: TGTGCCAGCAGTTACTCAGGAGGGGTGTATGGCTACACCTTC
clone size: NA; D gene: TRBD2; J gene: TRBJ2-3; V gene: TRBV10-1; CDR3 protein: CASRSLGRADTQYF; CDR3 DNA: TGCGCCAGCCGATCGTTGGGGAGGGCAGATACGCAGTATTTT
clone size: NA; D gene: TRBD2; J gene: TRBJ2-3; V gene: TRBV7-6; CDR3 protein: CASSPQRGGGTDTQYF; CDR3 DNA: TGTGCCAGCAGCCCTCAGCGGGGCGGGGGCACAGATACGCAGTATTTT
clone size: few; D gene: NA; J gene: TRBJ2-7; V gene: TRBV12-5; CDR3 protein: CASGHRVGPYEQYF; CDR3 DNA: TGTGCTAGTGGTCACAGGGTAGGGCCCTACGAGCAGTACTTC
clone size: NA; D gene: NA; J gene: TRBJ1-2; V gene: TRBV28; CDR3 protein: CASSTGQVEANYGYTF; CDR3 DNA: TGTGCCAGCAGTACTGGGCAGGTGGAAGCTAACTATGGCTACACCTTC
clone size: NA; D gene: NA; J gene: TRBJ1-1; V gene: TRBV6-5; CDR3 protein: CASRAGMNTEAFF; CDR3 DNA: TGTGCCAGCAGGGCGGGGATGAACACTGAAGCTTTCTTT
clone size: NA; D gene: TRBD1; J gene: TRBJ1-1; V gene: TRBV18; CDR3 protein: CASSPKYRGNTEAFF; CDR3 DNA: TGTGCCAGCTCACCAAAATACAGGGGTAACACTGAAGCTTTCTTT
clone size: NA; D gene: TRBD1; J gene: TRBJ2-7; V gene: TRBV28; CDR3 protein: CASSSSGGSYEQYF; CDR3 DNA: TGTGCCAGCAGTTCTTCAGGGGGCTCCTACGAGCAGTACTTC
clone size: NA; D gene: NA; J gene: TRBJ2-5; V gene: TRBV9; CDR3 protein: CASSSGSLQETQYF; CDR3 DNA: TGTGCCAGCAGCAGCGGTAGCCTTCAAGAGACCCAGTACTTC
clone size: NA; D gene: NA; J gene: TRBJ2-7; V gene: TRBV5-4; CDR3 protein: CASRGGGTLGNEQYF; CDR3 DNA: TGTGCCAGCAGAGGGGGGGGCACCTTGGGGAACGAGCAGTACTTC
clone size: few; D gene: NA; J gene: TRBJ1-1; V gene: TRBV6-1; CDR3 protein: CASSENQRMNTEAFF; CDR3 DNA: TGTGCCAGCAGTGAAAACCAGCGCATGAACACTGAAGCTTTCTTT
clone size: NA; D gene: TRBD1; J gene: TRBJ2-5; V gene: TRBV29-1; CDR3 protein: CSGGGQGLQETQYF; CDR3 DNA: TGCAGCGGTGGGGGACAGGGATTGCAAGAGACCCAGTACTTC
clone size: NA; D gene: TRBD2; J gene: TRBJ2-5; V gene: TRBV9; CDR3 protein: CASSVAPSGAQETQYF; CDR3 DNA: TGTGCCAGCAGCGTAGCTCCTAGCGGGGCCCAAGAGACCCAGTACTTC
clone size: NA; D gene: TRBD2; J gene: TRBJ2-1; V gene: TRBV10-2; CDR3 protein: CASSGEGPIRRSYNEQFF; CDR3 DNA: TGCGCCAGCAGTGGGGAGGGGCCCATAAGAAGGTCCTACAATGAGCAGTTCTTC
clone size: NA; D gene: TRBD1; J gene: TRBJ2-7; V gene: TRBV25-1; CDR3 protein: CASSGPRGQGEQYF; CDR3 DNA: TGTGCCAGCAGTGGCCCCAGGGGGCAGGGCGAGCAGTACTTC
clone size: NA; D gene: NA; J gene: TRBJ1-1; V gene: TRBV30; CDR3 protein: CAWSEGGKGTEAFF; CDR3 DNA: TGTGCCTGGAGTGAAGGAGGGAAGGGCACTGAAGCTTTCTTT
clone size: NA; D gene: NA; J gene: TRBJ1-5; V gene: TRBV27; CDR3 protein: CASSLSSQPNQPQHF; CDR3 DNA: TGTGCCAGCAGTTTATCGTCACAGCCTAATCAGCCCCAGCATTTT
clone size: NA; D gene: NA; J gene: TRBJ2-7; V gene: TRBV5-4; CDR3 protein: CASSVGLNPYEQYF; CDR3 DNA: TGTGCCAGCAGCGTCGGACTGAATCCCTACGAGCAGTACTTC
clone size: NA; D gene: TRBD2; J gene: TRBJ2-7; V gene: TRBV5-1; CDR3 protein: CASRASGDYEQYF; CDR3 DNA: TGCGCCAGCAGAGCTAGCGGGGACTACGAGCAGTACTTC
clone size: NA; D gene: NA; J gene: TRBJ1-5; V gene: TRBV12-5; CDR3 protein: CASGLTAGKGQPQHF; CDR3 DNA: TGTGCTAGTGGTTTGACGGCAGGGAAGGGTCAGCCCCAGCATTTT
clone size: NA; D gene: TRBD1; J gene: TRBJ1-2; V gene: TRBV29-1; CDR3 protein: CSVEDLSRTGSVGYTF; CDR3 DNA: TGCAGCGTTGAAGATTTGTCGAGGACAGGGTCGGTTGGCTACACCTTC
clone size: NA; D gene: TRBD1; J gene: TRBJ2-1; V gene: TRBV15; CDR3 protein: CATSPGTGNEQFF; CDR3 DNA: TGTGCCACCAGCCCCGGGACAGGGAATGAGCAGTTCTTC
clone size: NA; D gene: TRBD1; J gene: TRBJ1-2; V gene: TRBV5-8; CDR3 protein: CASSHRTGLDPYGYTF; CDR3 DNA: TGTGCCAGCAGCCATAGGACAGGGCTAGATCCCTATGGCTACACCTTC
clone size: NA; D gene: NA; J gene: TRBJ2-2; V gene: TRBV7-2; CDR3 protein: CASSFDFRGYGELFF; CDR3 DNA: TGTGCCAGCAGCTTCGATTTTCGGGGGTACGGGGAGCTGTTTTTT
clone size: NA; D gene: NA; J gene: TRBJ2-2; V gene: TRBV5-6; CDR3 protein: CASSLGPDNPGELFF; CDR3 DNA: TGTGCCAGCAGCTTGGGGCCAGATAATCCCGGGGAGCTGTTTTTT